A single sample gave rise to the 17 T cell receptor beta chains below, sequenced in a study of cytomegalovirus exposure and HLA in healthy donors. The PCR had 60 Vbeta and 13 Jbeta primers. Assay: immunoSEQ multiplex PCR; the TCRdb copy retains only in-frame clones and omits some. The table has fewer than 200,000 clones, around 80% seen once; the top ten hold just over 4.5%. The specimen sequenced was PBMCs. Receptor source: a woman in her forties or fifties in good health and CMV-seropositive.

For the CDR3, the DNA is TGTGCCAGCTCACCACGTACGGGACAGGGGATGCCTAGCTCCTACAATGAGCAGTTCTTC. This sequence encodes CASSPRTGQGMPSSYNEQFF. The V gene is TRBV18, the J gene TRBJ2-1; 10 bases align to TRBD1. In germline, CDR1 is KGHSH, CDR2 LQKENI. J was trimmed by 0 bases and V by 1 base; bases with no gene match: 12. This CDR3 spans 20 amino acids.

The chain recombines TRBV10-3 with TRBJ1-2; D gene unclear. CDR1 and CDR2 from the germline V gene are ENHRY and SYGVKD. V was shortened by 4 bases and J by 7 bases, with 13 bases between the two germline ends. The CDR3 has 13 amino acids. The CDR3 spells CAISGVPEVGYTF. CDR3 nucleotide sequence: TGTGCCATCAGTGGGGTCCCTGAGGTTGGCTACACCTTC.

This clone was seen a few times. The chain has TRBV5-1 and TRBJ2-3; D perhaps matches TRBD2 (6 bases). The germline V gene encodes CDR1 SGHRS and CDR2 YFSETQ. The CDR3 totals 12 residues. Trimming shortened V by 9 bases and J by 6 bases, and 14 bases separated the two germline ends. For the CDR3, the DNA is TGCGCCACCCGGGAGTCGTCGGATACGCAGTATTTT. Translation gives CATRESSDTQYF.

The rearrangement uses TRBV11-3 and TRBJ2-1; 10 nucleotides line up with TRBD2. The CDR3 consists of 17 residues. Germline-derived CDR1 and CDR2 are SGHNT and YENEEA. Unmatched junction bases numbered 12, after V lost 0 bases and J lost 10 bases. The CDR3: CASSLDSGAGGPWEQFF. For the CDR3, the DNA is TGTGCCAGCAGCTTAGATAGCGGAGCGGGGGGGCCGTGGGAGCAGTTCTTC.

This clone showed up just a few times. The chain couples TRBV7-9 to TRBJ2-1, with TRBD2 matching 7 bases. This CDR3 region has 15 residues. V lost 0 bases, J lost 6 bases, and 5 bases stayed unmatched. Germline assignment: CDR1 SEHNR and CDR2 FQNEAQ (reference sequence). This chain's CDR3 is CASSLASGTLNEQFF. The CDR3 nucleotides read TGTGCCAGCAGCTTAGCGAGCGGGACTCTCAATGAGCAGTTCTTC.

This clone was counted a few times. The V and J genes are TRBV7-2 and TRBJ2-5, with TRBD1 identical over 8 bases. This CDR3 contains 15 residues. CDR1 and CDR2 from the germline V gene are SGHTA and FQGNSA. With V trimmed by 0 bases and J by 11 bases, 11 bases remained unmatched. CDR3 coding DNA: TGTGCCAGCAGCTTAGCCCCCCAGGGGGCAGGAGAGCAGTACTTC. Protein sequence: CASSLAPQGAGEQYF.

J is TRBJ1-2 and V is TRBV15, with D unresolved. The CDR3 runs 15 residues. CDR1 is LNHNV, CDR2 YYDKDF, per germline (reference sequence). Trimming took 0 bases from V and 2 from J, leaving 10 bases between them. CDR3 amino acids: CATSRDLGGNYGYTF. The CDR3 nucleotides read TGTGCCACCAGCAGAGATCTAGGAGGAAACTATGGCTACACCTTC. The complete variable domain, with remaining parts taken from reference TRBV15 and TRBJ1-2, reads DAMVIQNPRYQVTQFGKPVTLSCSQTLNHNVMYWYQQKSSQAPKLLFHYYDKDFNNEADTPDNFQSRRPNTSFCFLDIRSPGLGDTAMYLCATSRDLGGNYGYTFGSGTRLTVV.

This rearrangement joins TRBV28 to TRBJ2-5; maybe TRBD2 (7 bases). Germline V CDR1 and CDR2: MDHEN, SYDVKM. CDR3 length equals 15 residues. The V gene lost 6 bases and the J gene lost 5 bases, with 19 bases spanning the gap. DNA for the CDR3: TGTGCCAGCAGCCTCGGGGGGCGCCCTACGGAGACCCAGTACTTC. This translates into CASSLGGRPTETQYF.

The chain couples TRBV7-2 to TRBJ1-2; D gene uncertain. The germline V gene has CDR1 SGHTA and CDR2 FQGNSA. V was clipped by 0 bases and J by 3 bases, with 8 bases between them. CDR3 length: 14 amino acids. CDR3 bases: TGTGCCAGCAGCTTAGCGCGAACAGACTATGGCTACACCTTC. This codes for CASSLARTDYGYTF.

The gene calls are TRBV5-4 and TRBJ2-5; 10 bases are a match to TRBD2. The CDR3 sequence is 17 residues long. Germline loops: CDR1 SGHNT, CDR2 YYREEE (reference sequence). Trimming cost V 3 bases and J 1 base; bases outside gene matches: 9. DNA for the CDR3: TGTGCCAGCAGCTCTTTTCGAGCGGGGGGGTGCCAAGAGACCCAGTACTTC. As protein: CASSSFRAGGCQETQYF. Full variable domain (outside the CDR3, taken from reference TRBV5-4 and TRBJ2-5): ETGVTQSPTHLIKTRGQQVTLRCSSQSGHNTVSWYQQALGQGPQFIFQYYREEENGRGNFPPRFSGLQFPNYSSELNVNALELDDSALYLCASSSFRAGGCQETQYFGPGTRLLVL.

This chain connects TRBV6-5 to TRBJ2-7, with 13 bases aligning to TRBD2. V gave up 6 bases and J gave up 3 bases; unmatched junction bases: 5. The CDR3 covers 15 residues. Per germline, CDR1 MNHEY and CDR2 SVGAGI. The DNA of the CDR3 is TGTGCCAGCAGAGGGGGGACTAGCGGGGACTACGAGCAGTACTTC. Translated: CASRGGTSGDYEQYF.

The CDR3 loop reads CASSLGQREKLFF. Here the CDR3 DNA reads TGTGCCAGCAGTTTGGGACAGCGGGAAAAACTGTTTTTT. The chain has TRBV7-2 and TRBJ1-4, with 7 bases identical to TRBD1. CDR3 size: 13 residues. The ends lost 6 bases at V and 8 bases at J; junction bases unmatched: 6. Germline CDR1 is SGHTA and CDR2 is FQGNSA.

V and J are TRBV30 and TRBJ1-2; the match to TRBD1 covers 9 bases. V lost 3 bases to trimming and J lost 6 bases; unmatched junction nucleotides: 5. Germline V CDR1 and CDR2: GTSNPN, SVGIG (reference sequence). The CDR3 runs to 13 residues. The CDR3 nucleotides are TGTGCCTGGAGCCTGGGACAGGGCCATGGCTACACCTTC. Translated: CAWSLGQGHGYTF.

DNA of the CDR3: TGTGCCAGCAGCCTAAGAGATACGCAGTATTTT. It yields the protein CASSLRDTQYF. The rearrangement joins TRBV28 to TRBJ2-3; D is ambiguous. This CDR3 comprises 11 residues. Trimming took 6 bases from V and 5 from J, leaving 6 bases between them. CDR1 MDHEN and CDR2 SYDVKM come from the germline V gene.

The sample holds a few counts of this clone. For the CDR3, the DNA is TGTGCCAGCAACGGGCAGGGCTACAGGGTCAATAATTCACCCCTCCACTTT. This codes for CASNGQGYRVNNSPLHF. The chain recombines TRBV28 with TRBJ1-6; D may be TRBD1 (6 bases). Germline values: CDR1 MDHEN, CDR2 SYDVKM. With 7 bases removed from V and 5 bases from J, the gap between germline ends came to 21 bases. The CDR3 extends over 17 amino acids.

The chain joins TRBV7-3 to TRBJ2-1; 16 positions match TRBD2. Germline CDR1 and CDR2: SGHTA and FQGTGA. J lost 6 bases, V lost 5 bases, and 10 bases had no gene match. There are 18 residues in the CDR3. The CDR3 here is CASSLTGLAGGSGNEQFF. In nucleotides, the CDR3 is TGTGCCAGCAGCCTTACGGGACTAGCGGGAGGGTCTGGCAATGAGCAGTTCTTC. Variable domain in full (rest from reference TRBV7-3 and TRBJ2-1): GAGVSQTPSNKVTEKGKYVELRCDPISGHTALYWYRQSLGQGPEFLIYFQGTGAADDSGLPNDRFFAVRPEGSVSTLKIQRTERGDSAVYLCASSLTGLAGGSGNEQFFGPGTRLTVL.

The chain recombines TRBV18 with TRBJ1-1, with 7 bases fitting TRBD1. With 3 bases clipped from V and 0 bases from J, the junction kept 4 bases outside the gene matches. The CDR3 has 15 residues. Germline lookup yields CDR1 KGHSH and CDR2 LQKENI. As DNA, the CDR3 is TGTGCCAGCTCACCGTCCGGGACAGTGAACACTGAAGCTTTCTTT. This gives the protein CASSPSGTVNTEAFF.